The clone carrying this T cell receptor beta chain was picked up a small number of times. The sample comes from a study of response to subunit inactivated influenza vaccine. MiXCR was run by TCRdb on the RT-PCR reads, yielding one entry per CDR3 protein. Altogether around 200,000 distinct CDR3 sequences are present, 7.5% to 10% being singletons, with the ten largest covering about a tenth. The sequences come from non-naive T cells sorted from PBMCs, collected on the day of vaccination. This sequence originates from a man in his forties or fifties who received an inactivated influenza vaccine.

CDR3 nucleotide sequence: TGTGCCAGCAGCTTGGCGGAGGGCCCCTACAATGAGCAGTTCTTC. Translating gives CASSLAEGPYNEQFF. The chain is built from TRBV11-2 and TRBJ2-1; D possibly corresponds to TRBD2 (6 bases). The CDR3 covers 15 residues. Trimming shortened V by 3 bases and J by 2 bases, and 11 bases separated the two germline ends. Per the germline V gene, CDR1 is SGHAT and CDR2 is FQNNGV.